The present TCR beta chain was sequenced within a study of siplizumab effects on memory and regulatory T cells. Notes on the study in general: Naive T cells seemed more diverse than memory cells and seemed major alloresponse contributors. Tracing alloreactive clones into unstimulated subsets worked for only a minor fraction of them. Siplizumab significantly brought down the alloreactive sequences that trace back to unstimulated CD4+ memory cells.

Germline CDR1 and CDR2: SGHAT and FQNNGV. Trimming at V came to 2 bases and at J to 4 bases, leaving 4 bases not matched to a gene. The CDR3 extends over 15 amino acids. The repertoire was sequenced with immunoSEQ multiplex PCR; TCRdb's copy has only in-frame clones and lacks some. This sample has tens of thousands of clones, with 89% found just once. Regarding this clone: Its antigen is unidentified.

This receptor was obtained from a human donor in good health. The sequenced material came from naive CD4+ T cells sorted from blood. The chain joins TRBV11-2 to TRBJ2-1, with 8 bases aligning to TRBD2. This CDR3 reads CASSLTSGLYNEQFF. DNA of the CDR3: TGTGCCAGCAGCTTAACTAGCGGCTTATACAATGAGCAGTTCTTC.